The entry below describes one TCR beta chain. This sample was taken from a study of blood T cell repertoires in COVID-19. Study at large: In each case, the material was cDNA or gDNA derived from T cells, B-cell-depleted T cells, or PBMCs.

In terms of age and location, participants ranged from roughly 18 to 89 years and lived in approximately 26 US areas. Here immunoSEQ multiplex PCR was the method, and the copy in TCRdb shows in-frame clones only, minus some. Counted here are under 200,000 clones, roughly 88% occurring once; the ten biggest clones make up 6.6%. The V gene lost 1 base and the J gene lost 10 bases, with 12 bases spanning the gap. CDR1 is LGHDT, CDR2 YNNKEL, per germline (reference sequence). The CDR3 sequence is 13 residues long. Sequenced sample: PBMCs or T cells enriched from blood (not recorded which). The sequence was collected from a woman aged 45 to 65 who had recovered from COVID-19. The chain links TRBV3-1 (or the pseudogene TRBV3-2) to TRBJ2-3; TRBD2 is a possible D gene (6 bases). This chain's CDR3 is CASSQVPGTAQYF. The DNA of the CDR3 is TGTGCCAGCAGCCAAGTTCCTGGGACTGCGCAGTATTTT.